The rows below give T cell receptor beta chains drawn from one sample of a study of T cells in Graves' hyperthyroidism and ophthalmopathy. One entry per CDR3 protein results from TCRdb running MiXCR on the multiplex PCR reads. This table holds approximately 360,000 distinct CDR3 sequences, approximately 25% found once. The specimen sequenced was blood. These receptors were obtained from a man in his forties or fifties with Graves' hyperthyroidism. CDR3s include the opening cysteine and the closing phenylalanine or tryptophan. The order of the fields is V gene, J gene, CDR3 protein.

TRBV20-1,TRBJ1-1,CSADRADTEAFF
TRBV5-1,TRBJ1-1,CASSLDGRGNTEAFF
TRBV28,TRBJ2-1,CASGSNDRGAYNEQFF
TRBV27,TRBJ2-7,CASSHGLGGYEQYF
TRBV7-9,TRBJ2-2,CASRQTGGFRDTGELFF
TRBV20-1,TRBJ2-1,CSARVSSGTGSYNEQFF
TRBV5-1,TRBJ2-5,CASSLAEDTETQYF
TRBV28,TRBJ2-5,CASGPHTRTGGGETQYF
TRBV3-1,TRBJ1-2,CASSQTGTIWAGYTF
TRBV27,TRBJ1-6,CASSFSGDSPLHF
TRBV5-1,TRBJ1-2,CASSKQGGIDGYTF
TRBV27,TRBJ1-3,CASSPAGVLGNTIYF
TRBV5-1,TRBJ2-7,CASSNLAGVNEQYF
TRBV15,TRBJ1-2,CATSREGLGYGYTF
TRBV6-1,TRBJ2-5,CASSQGVGQGRETQYF
TRBV7-2,TRBJ2-7,CASTLNWGGPGEQYF
TRBV20-1,TRBJ2-5,CSATGGGQETQYF
TRBV20-1,TRBJ2-1,CSARDIGGSSYNEQFF
TRBV5-1,TRBJ2-3,CASSLSLAGGSDTQYF
TRBV19,TRBJ1-5,CASGTPSQPQHF
TRBV12-5,TRBJ1-1,CASGPFYNTEAFF
TRBV6-1,TRBJ2-2,CASINGWGGNTGELFF
TRBV6-5,TRBJ2-4,CASSLQGAFSKNTQYF
TRBV7-3,TRBJ2-1,CASSLVGAVGQFF
TRBV30,TRBJ2-1,CAWNNLAGAFNEQFF
TRBV2,TRBJ2-1,CASSEGVGNDWDEQFF
TRBV5-1,TRBJ1-1,CASSLDGIAFF
TRBV27,TRBJ2-7,CASSFGGVGEQYF
TRBV28,TRBJ2-3,CASSFPDREEPDTQYF
TRBV20-1,TRBJ2-5,CSARGLAGDQETQYF
TRBV5-6,TRBJ1-2,CASSLAGPGYTF
TRBV7-3,TRBJ2-5,CASSLTFTSGRGKTQYF
TRBV7-2,TRBJ1-1,CASSSQGFRNTEAFF
TRBV3-1,TRBJ2-2,CASSPGTLNGELFF
TRBV20-1,TRBJ1-4,CSARDTGIEKLFF
TRBV5-6,TRBJ1-2,CASRRQGAAGNYGYTF
TRBV29-1,TRBJ2-7,CSVPTGTESYEQYF
TRBV6-1,TRBJ1-5,CASSLGRAEQPQHF
TRBV12-3/TRBV12-4,TRBJ2-7,CATSLAASYEQYF
TRBV2,TRBJ1-5,CASHTGVGQPQHF
TRBV3-1,TRBJ2-7,CASSQDLFYEQYF
TRBV20-1,TRBJ2-3,CSAYSGRAPDTQYF
TRBV11-2,TRBJ2-1,CASSLGRRGEQFF
TRBV29-1,TRBJ2-3,CSVEDSASLTQYF
TRBV20-1,TRBJ2-7,CSAVKGYSYEQYF
TRBV28,TRBJ2-3,CASSLLGLAGGTDTQYF
TRBV20-1,TRBJ2-3,CSARVAGTDTQYF
TRBV30,TRBJ2-2,CAWSVLGGGGELFF
TRBV9,TRBJ2-7,CASSPRQDAYEQYF
TRBV28,TRBJ2-7,CASSSLDGGKKPYEQYF
TRBV12-3/TRBV12-4,TRBJ2-1,CASSTSGLALEEQFF
TRBV7-3,TRBJ2-1,CASSRGAGAPHEQFF